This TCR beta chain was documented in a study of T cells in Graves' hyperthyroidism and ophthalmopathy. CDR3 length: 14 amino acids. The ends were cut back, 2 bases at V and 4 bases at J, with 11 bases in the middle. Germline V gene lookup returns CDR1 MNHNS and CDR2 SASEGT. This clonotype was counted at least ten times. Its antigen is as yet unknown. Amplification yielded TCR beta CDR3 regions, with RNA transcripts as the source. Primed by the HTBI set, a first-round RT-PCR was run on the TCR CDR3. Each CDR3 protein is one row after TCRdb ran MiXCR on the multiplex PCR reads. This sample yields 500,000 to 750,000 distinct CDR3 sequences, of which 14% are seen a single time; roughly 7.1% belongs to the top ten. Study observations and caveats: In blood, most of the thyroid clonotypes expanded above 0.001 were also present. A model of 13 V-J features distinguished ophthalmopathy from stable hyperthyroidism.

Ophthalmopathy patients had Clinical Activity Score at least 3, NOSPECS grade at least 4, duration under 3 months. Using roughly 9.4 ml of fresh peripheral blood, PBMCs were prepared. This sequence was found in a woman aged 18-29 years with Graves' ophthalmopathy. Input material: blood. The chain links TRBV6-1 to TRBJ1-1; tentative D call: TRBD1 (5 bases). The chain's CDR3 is CASSELGAVTEAFF. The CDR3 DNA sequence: TGTGCCAGCAGTGAACTAGGGGCGGTCACTGAAGCTTTCTTT.